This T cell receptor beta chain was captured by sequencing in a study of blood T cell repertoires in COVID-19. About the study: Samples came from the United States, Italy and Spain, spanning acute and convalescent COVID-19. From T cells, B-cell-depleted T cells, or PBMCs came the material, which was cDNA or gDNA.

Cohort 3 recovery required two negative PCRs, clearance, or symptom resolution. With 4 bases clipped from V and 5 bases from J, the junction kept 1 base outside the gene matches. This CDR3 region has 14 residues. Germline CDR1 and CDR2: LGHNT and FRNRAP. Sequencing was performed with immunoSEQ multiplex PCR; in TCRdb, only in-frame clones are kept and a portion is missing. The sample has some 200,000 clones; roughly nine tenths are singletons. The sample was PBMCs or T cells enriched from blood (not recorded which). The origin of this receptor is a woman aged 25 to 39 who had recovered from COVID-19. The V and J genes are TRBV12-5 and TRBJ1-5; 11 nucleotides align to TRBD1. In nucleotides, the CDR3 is TGTGCTAGTGGTTCGGGACAGGGGGATCAGCCCCAGCATTTT. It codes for CASGSGQGDQPQHF.